This T cell receptor beta chain originates from a study of OX40 agonist ivuxolimab in advanced cancers. Study as a whole: Patients enrolled in dose escalation were diagnosed with hepatocellular carcinoma, melanoma, renal cell or head and neck cancer.

In regard to this clone: The antigen is not known.

Study-wide points: Relative to CD4+, CD8+ T cells held more expanded clones on average. Dose levels from 0.1 to 3.0 mg/kg saw CD4+ and CD8+ blood T cells expand clonally by week 6.

The data were produced by immunoSEQ multiplex PCR, yet TCRdb's version contains in-frame clones alone and is incomplete. Of more than 50,000 clones listed, just over 85% are singletons. The TCR comes from an adult with an advanced solid tumor such as melanoma, head and neck, liver or kidney cancer. The sequencing used CD4+ or CD8+ T cells sorted from blood, collected in a trial of the OX40 agonist ivuxolimab.

CDR3 coding DNA: TGTGCCAGTAGTATTCGCAGGGGGGCAGATACGCAGTATTTT. It encodes CASSIRRGADTQYF. The chain uses TRBV19 and TRBJ2-3; the D gene is possibly TRBD1 (7 bases). V lost 3 bases and J 4 bases, leaving 11 bases between the germline ends. CDR1 is LNHDA and CDR2 is SQIVND in the germline V gene (reference sequence). The CDR3 runs to 14 residues.